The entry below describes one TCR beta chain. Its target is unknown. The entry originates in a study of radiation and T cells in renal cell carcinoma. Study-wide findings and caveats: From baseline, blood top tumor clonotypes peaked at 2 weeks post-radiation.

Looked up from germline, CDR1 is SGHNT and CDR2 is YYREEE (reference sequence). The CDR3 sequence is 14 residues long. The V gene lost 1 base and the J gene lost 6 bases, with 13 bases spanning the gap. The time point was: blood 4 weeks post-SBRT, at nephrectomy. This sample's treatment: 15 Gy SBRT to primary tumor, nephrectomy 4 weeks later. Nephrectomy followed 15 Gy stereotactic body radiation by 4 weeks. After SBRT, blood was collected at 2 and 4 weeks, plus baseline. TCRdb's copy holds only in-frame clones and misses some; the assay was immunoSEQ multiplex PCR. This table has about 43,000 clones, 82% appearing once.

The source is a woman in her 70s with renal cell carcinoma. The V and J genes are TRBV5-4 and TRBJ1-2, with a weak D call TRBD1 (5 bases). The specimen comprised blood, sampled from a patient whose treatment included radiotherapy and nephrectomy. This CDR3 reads CASSLQGGGNGYTF. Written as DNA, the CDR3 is TGTGCCAGCAGCTTGCAGGGAGGAGGTAATGGCTACACCTTC.